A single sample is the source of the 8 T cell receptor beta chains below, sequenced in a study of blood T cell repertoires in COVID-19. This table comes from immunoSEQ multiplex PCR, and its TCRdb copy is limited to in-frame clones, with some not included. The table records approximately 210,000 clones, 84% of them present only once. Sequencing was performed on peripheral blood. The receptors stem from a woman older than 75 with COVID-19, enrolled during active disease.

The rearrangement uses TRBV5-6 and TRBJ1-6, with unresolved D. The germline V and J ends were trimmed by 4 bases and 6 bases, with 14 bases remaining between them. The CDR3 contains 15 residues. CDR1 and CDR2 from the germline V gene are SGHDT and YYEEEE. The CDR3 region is CASSPSTRSNSPLHF. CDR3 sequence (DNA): TGTGCCAGCAGCCCCTCGACAAGATCTAATTCACCCCTCCACTTT.

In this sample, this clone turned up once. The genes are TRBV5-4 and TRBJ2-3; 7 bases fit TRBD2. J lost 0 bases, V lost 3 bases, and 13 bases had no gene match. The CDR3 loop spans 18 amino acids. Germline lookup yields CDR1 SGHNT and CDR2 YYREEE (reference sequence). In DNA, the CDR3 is TGTGCCAGCAGCTCCAGGACTAGTCCCAGTGGCAGCACAGATACGCAGTATTTT. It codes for CASSSRTSPSGSTDTQYF.

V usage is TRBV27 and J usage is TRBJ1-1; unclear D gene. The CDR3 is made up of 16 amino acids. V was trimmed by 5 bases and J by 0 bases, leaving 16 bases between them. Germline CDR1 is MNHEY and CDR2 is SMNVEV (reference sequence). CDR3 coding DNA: TGTGCCAGCAGTCTAGCCGGAGGGAGGGTGAACACTGAAGCTTTCTTT. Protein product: CASSLAGGRVNTEAFF.

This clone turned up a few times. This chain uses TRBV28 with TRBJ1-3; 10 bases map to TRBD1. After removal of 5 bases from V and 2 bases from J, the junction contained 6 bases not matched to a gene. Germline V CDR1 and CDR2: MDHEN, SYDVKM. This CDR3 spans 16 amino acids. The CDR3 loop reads CASSLRDRGPGNTIYF. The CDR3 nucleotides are TGTGCCAGCAGTCTCCGAGACAGGGGGCCTGGAAACACCATATATTTT.

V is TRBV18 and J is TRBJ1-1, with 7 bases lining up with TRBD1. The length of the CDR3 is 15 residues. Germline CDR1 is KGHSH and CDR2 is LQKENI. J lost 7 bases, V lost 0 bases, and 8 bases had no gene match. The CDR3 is CASSPPTGTSFEAFF. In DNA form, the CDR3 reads TGTGCCAGCTCACCACCGACAGGGACGAGTTTTGAAGCTTTCTTT.

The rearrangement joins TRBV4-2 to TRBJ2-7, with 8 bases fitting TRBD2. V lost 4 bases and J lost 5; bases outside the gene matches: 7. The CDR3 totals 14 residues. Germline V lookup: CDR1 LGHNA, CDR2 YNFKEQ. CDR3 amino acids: CASSRSGGDDEQYF. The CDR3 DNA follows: TGTGCCAGCAGCCGTTCCGGGGGGGACGACGAGCAGTACTTC.

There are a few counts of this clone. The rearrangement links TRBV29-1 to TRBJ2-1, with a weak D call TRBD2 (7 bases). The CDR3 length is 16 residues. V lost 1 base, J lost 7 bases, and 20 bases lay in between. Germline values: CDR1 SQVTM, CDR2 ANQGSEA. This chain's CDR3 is CSVEALGGGQGNEQFF. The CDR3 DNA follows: TGCAGCGTTGAAGCCCTTGGGGGGGGGCAAGGGAATGAGCAGTTCTTC.

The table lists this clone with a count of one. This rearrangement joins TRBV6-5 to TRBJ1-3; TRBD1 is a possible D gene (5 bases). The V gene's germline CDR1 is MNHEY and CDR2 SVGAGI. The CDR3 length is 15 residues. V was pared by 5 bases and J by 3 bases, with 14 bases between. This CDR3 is CASSKGRVIGNTIYF. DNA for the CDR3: TGTGCCAGCAGTAAGGGCAGGGTGATTGGAAACACCATATATTTT.